The 15 T cell receptor beta chains below were found in one sample sequenced in a study of blood T cell repertoires in COVID-19. Using immunoSEQ multiplex PCR, the repertoire was profiled, and TCRdb retains in-frame clones only, with some absent. The data hold some 96,000 clones, with more than 85% observed a single time. The specimen sequenced was peripheral blood. These receptor sequences come from a man aged 25 to 40 in a cohort sampled during active COVID-19.

This chain links TRBV3-1 (or the pseudogene TRBV3-2) with TRBJ2-2, with D unclear. Germline CDR1 is LGHDT and CDR2 is YNNKEL (reference sequence). V lost 0 bases, J lost 2 bases, and 10 bases lay in between. This CDR3 is built from 16 residues. The CDR3 coding sequence is TGTGCCAGCAGCCAAGAGTCCGGGTCAAACACCGGGGAGCTGTTTTTT. Encoded protein: CASSQESGSNTGELFF.

The chain employs TRBV5-6 and TRBJ1-1; weak D call: TRBD1 (6 bases). Germline-derived CDR1 and CDR2 are SGHDT and YYEEEE. The CDR3 totals 13 residues. Trimming shortened V by 2 bases and J by 5 bases, and 10 bases separated the two germline ends. The CDR3 bases are TGTGCCAGCAGCTTAACAGGGTTGACTGAAGCTTTCTTT. Translated, it gives CASSLTGLTEAFF.

The chain recombines TRBV6-5 with TRBJ2-5; 8 bases line up with TRBD2. The CDR3 consists of 14 residues. V trimming: 8 bases; J trimming: 5 bases; junction bases outside the gene matches: 10. Germline assignment: CDR1 MNHEY and CDR2 SVGAGI. In nucleotides, the CDR3 is TGTGCCAGCGGAACTAGCGGTCTAGGTGAGACCCAGTACTTC. It is translated as CASGTSGLGETQYF.

V and J are TRBV19 and TRBJ1-2; TRBD1 aligns across 10 bases. The CDR3 length is 15 residues. After removal of 3 bases from V and 5 bases from J, the junction contained 6 bases not matched to a gene. Germline V gene data show CDR1 as LNHDA and CDR2 as SQIVND (reference sequence). The CDR3 is CASSMDRGYGYGYTF. For the CDR3, the DNA is TGTGCCAGTAGTATGGACAGGGGGTATGGATATGGCTACACCTTC.

The J gene is TRBJ1-2, the V gene TRBV6-6; D perhaps matches TRBD1 (6 bases). Germline CDR1 MNHNY, CDR2 SVGAGI (reference sequence). The CDR3 length is 13 residues. Trimming pared 8 bases from V and 5 bases from J, leaving 15 bases between. The CDR3 spells CASLGAAFYGYTF. CDR3 DNA sequence: TGTGCCAGCTTGGGGGCGGCTTTTTATGGCTACACCTTC.

The genes are TRBV9 and TRBJ2-5, with 8 bases that match TRBD2. V lost 0 bases to trimming and J lost 5 bases; unmatched junction nucleotides: 12. This CDR3 is built from 17 residues. Germline CDR1 reads SGDLS; CDR2 reads YYNGEE. Here the CDR3 reads CASSVEGLGAGVETQYF. Here the CDR3 DNA reads TGTGCCAGCAGCGTAGAAGGGTTAGGAGCGGGGGTTGAGACCCAGTACTTC.

The J gene is TRBJ2-5, the V gene TRBV19; D is possibly TRBD1 (5 bases). Germline CDR1 reads LNHDA; CDR2 reads SQIVND (reference sequence). This CDR3 comprises 14 residues. V was clipped by 4 bases and J by 2 bases, with 11 bases between them. The CDR3 is CASSRQQTQETQYF. Here the CDR3 DNA reads TGTGCCAGTAGTAGACAGCAAACTCAAGAGACCCAGTACTTC.

In this sample, this clone turned up a few times. The chain is built from TRBV6-5 and TRBJ2-2; possibly TRBD2 for D (5 bases). This CDR3 comprises 15 residues. Trimming shortened V by 7 bases and J by 3 bases, and 15 bases separated the two germline ends. CDR1 MNHEY and CDR2 SVGAGI come from the germline V gene. Here the CDR3 reads CASKEVDLYTGELFF. The CDR3 region has the DNA TGTGCCAGCAAGGAGGTAGACTTGTACACCGGGGAGCTGTTTTTT.

The chain couples TRBV6-5 to TRBJ1-2; maybe TRBD1 (6 bases). Germline CDR1 is MNHEY and CDR2 is SVGAGI. CDR3 length: 14 residues. V lost 6 bases and J 8 bases, leaving 19 bases between the germline ends. The CDR3 DNA is TGTGCCAGCAGGGTACCAGGGGCGTCCTGGGGCTACACCTTC. Protein: CASRVPGASWGYTF.

This chain connects TRBV3-1 (or the pseudogene TRBV3-2) to TRBJ2-7; D is perhaps TRBD1 (5 bases). The CDR3 sequence is 14 residues long. With 4 bases removed from V and 2 bases from J, the gap between germline ends came to 12 bases. Germline CDR1 LGHDT, CDR2 YNNKEL (reference sequence). Written as DNA, the CDR3 is TGTGCCAGCAGCCTTTCGACACAGGCCTACGAGCAGTACTTC. It codes for CASSLSTQAYEQYF.

This clone was seen more than once but under ten times. The chain recombines TRBV5-4 with TRBJ2-3; 9 nucleotides match TRBD2. Germline V gene lookup returns CDR1 SGHNT and CDR2 YYREEE (reference sequence). The CDR3 is 16 residues long. The junction had 11 bases not matched to a gene; V was cut back by 3 bases and J by 6 bases. The CDR3 sequence: CASSSGGGAVSDTQYF. CDR3 sequence (DNA): TGTGCCAGCAGCTCAGGCGGGGGGGCGGTGTCGGATACGCAGTATTTT.

The V gene is TRBV5-4, the J gene TRBJ2-2; 7 bases line up with TRBD1. With 4 bases clipped from V and 5 bases from J, the junction kept 5 bases outside the gene matches. This CDR3 comprises 14 residues. The germline V gene has CDR1 SGHNT and CDR2 YYREEE (reference sequence). CDR3 nucleotides: TGTGCCAGCAGCCCGGGACAGAGGACCGGGGAGCTGTTTTTT. Amino acids: CASSPGQRTGELFF.

The chain employs TRBV5-1 and TRBJ1-4; D perhaps matches TRBD1 (6 bases). The germline CDR1 and CDR2 sequences are SGHRS and YFSETQ. V dropped 2 bases and J dropped 6 bases, with 11 bases sitting between them. The CDR3 sequence is 14 residues long. CDR3 sequence reads: CASSLQGSDEKLFF. The CDR3 DNA reads TGCGCCAGCAGCTTACAGGGCTCGGATGAAAAACTGTTTTTT.

The V call is TRBV6-2 or TRBV6-3, the J call TRBJ2-7; no clear D gene. Germline CDR1 reads MNHEY; CDR2 reads SVGEGT. The V end was cut by 2 bases, the J end by 2 bases, with 10 bases between. CDR3 length: 14 residues. CDR3 residues: CASSYGGQTYEQYF. The CDR3 DNA follows: TGTGCCAGCAGTTACGGCGGCCAAACCTACGAGCAGTACTTC.

This sequence joins TRBV18 and TRBJ2-7; 7 positions agree with TRBD1. This CDR3 contains 15 residues. The germline gives CDR1 KGHSH, CDR2 LQKENI. The J segment lost 6 bases and the V segment lost 3 bases, leaving 11 bases of the junction unmatched. The CDR3 DNA follows: TGTGCCAGCTCACCCTTCACAGGGGTTGGAAGCGAGCAGTACTTC. Protein product: CASSPFTGVGSEQYF.